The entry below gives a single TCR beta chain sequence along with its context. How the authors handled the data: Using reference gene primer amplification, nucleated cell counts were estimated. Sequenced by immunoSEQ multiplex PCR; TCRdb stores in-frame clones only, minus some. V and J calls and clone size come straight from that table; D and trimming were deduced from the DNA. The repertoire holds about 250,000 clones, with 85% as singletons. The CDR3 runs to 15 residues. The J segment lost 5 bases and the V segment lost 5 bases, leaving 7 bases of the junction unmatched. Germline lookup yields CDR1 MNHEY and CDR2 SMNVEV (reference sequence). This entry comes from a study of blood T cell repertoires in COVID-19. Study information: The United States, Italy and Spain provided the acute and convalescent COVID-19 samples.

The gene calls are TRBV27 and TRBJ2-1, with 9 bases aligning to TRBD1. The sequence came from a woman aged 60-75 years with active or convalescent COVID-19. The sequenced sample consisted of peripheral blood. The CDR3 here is CASSLWGQGDNEQFF. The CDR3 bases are TGTGCCAGCAGTCTCTGGGGACAGGGAGACAATGAGCAGTTCTTC.